The clone carrying this T cell receptor (beta chain) has more than one count but fewer than ten. What it binds is not known. The sample belongs to a study of T cells in Graves' hyperthyroidism and ophthalmopathy. Study context: Peripheral blood was taken when the disease was first diagnosed, before any treatment began.

Whole-study results and caveats: Ophthalmopathy and stable hyperthyroidism were told apart by a 13 V-J model. A median 6.5 months before onset, the model predicted ophthalmopathy.

What was amplified from RNA transcripts were TCR beta CDR3 regions. In the first-round RT-PCR of the TCR CDR3, the HTBI primer set was used. TCRdb re-derived calls from the multiplex PCR reads in MiXCR, one entry per CDR3 protein. The profile shows about 740,000 distinct CDR3 sequences, roughly 15% of them singletons. Diagnosis of hyperthyroidism was new in patients aged 18 to 65, and its duration was under 2 months. The TCR was taken from a woman aged 18 to 35 with Graves' hyperthyroidism. Sequenced input: blood.

The CDR3 sequence is CASSRGAGAFYEQYF. As DNA, the CDR3 is TGTGCCAGCAGCCGCGGAGCGGGTGCTTTCTACGAGCAGTACTTC. The genes are TRBV6-2 or TRBV6-3 and TRBJ2-7; perhaps TRBD2 as D (6 bases). Germline assignment: CDR1 MNHEY and CDR2 SVGEGT. The CDR3 has 15 residues. V lost 6 bases to trimming and J lost 3 bases, with 18 bases between them.